The present entry profiles one T cell receptor (beta chain) with its context. The specificity of this receptor is unknown. No per-base quality is available; no much larger clone lies one base away. Using the deep immunoSEQ assay, TCR CDR3 regions were amplified from genomic DNA by multiplex PCR. Extracted genomic DNA from each cell subset was distributed evenly across all wells of several immunoSEQ 96-well plates, and each plate was treated as a replicate. For sorted subsets, around 200 ng genomic DNA, equal to about 30,000 T cell genomes, was loaded into each replicate PCR. Purified libraries were measured with a Qubit 3.0 fluorometer, size-checked on a Bioanalyzer 2100, and measured again with the KAPA Library Quantification kit. Every immunoSEQ 96-well plate was sequenced on a separate single-read 150-cycle Illumina NextSeq 550 flow cell. Per the original workflow: Because the immunoSEQ output held only junctional sequences and lacked quality scores, the filtering could not match the filtering applied to full-length reads. Sequences were annotated with PyIR, a Python wrapper for IgBLAST v1.9, using IMGT germline references to assign V/J genes and CDR3. Reads were filtered out if the reads had weak V/J assignments (E-value above 1e-6), no CDR3, stop codons, out-of-frame junctions, or ambiguous translated residues. V3J clonotypes were defined as sequences sharing the same inferred V gene, J gene, and CDR3 amino acid sequence. The percentage overlap between two repertoires was calculated by dividing the number of shared unique clonotypes by the size of the smaller repertoire. Richness of each repertoire was evaluated using RTK rarefaction, the Chao1 estimator, and Recon v2.1 estimates of unobserved clonotypes. OLGA was used to compute generation probabilities for all TCRbeta clonotypes that the gDNA method yielded from four donors. This is the immuneACCESS table as TCRdb keeps it, with only in-frame sequences that have V and J called. A part of the clones is gone; compared with another copy, unresolved V genes explain less than half, and the rest is unexplained. The DNA was the basis for D and trimming; V, J and clone size are from that table. Counted in this sample were more than 2,000,000 clones; 93% of them appeared once. Together, the top ten hold 0.39% of the sample.

From cysteine to phenylalanine, the CDR3 is 14 amino acids long. The DNA shown is the 42-base CDR3, in frame from base 1. Deletion took 7 bases off V and 2 bases off J, with a span of 15 bases between the germline ends. Reading the germline V gene gives CDR1 SGHRS and CDR2 YFSETQ. The data stem from a study of shared clonotypes between healthy human individuals (dated by TCRdb to 2020 to 2021). Describing the broader study: A couple of women and three men aged 18 to 49 years were included in the cohort. For each donor, CD4 naive and CD4 memory were each run on three plates, CD8 naive on two plates, and CD8 memory on one plate. To estimate repertoire size and how much clonotypes are shared between individuals, the study performed deep sequencing of blood TCR repertoires from a few healthy adults. To increase sequencing depth and limit assay-specific biases, different laboratories used diverse techniques to prepare libraries and sequence TCR repertoires. Leukapheresis yielded between about 0.94 and 9.5 billion PBMCs per donor.

Donors were healthy HIV-negative adults with no recently reported acute infections or vaccinations. Every donor was a Caucasian adult living in Nashville, Tennessee, USA. CD4+ T cells were enriched by magnetic negative selection; naive cells were then positively selected on CD45RA, and the negative fraction formed the memory subset. After blood collection by leukapheresis, PBMCs were isolated using Ficoll-Histopaque density gradient centrifugation and then cryopreserved in the vapor phase of liquid nitrogen. Purity and quantity of every magnetically sorted T cell population were checked by analytical flow cytometry. Genomic DNA was isolated from each sorted fraction and quantified by UV absorbance on a Nanodrop 2000c. Beyond this particular receptor, the publication reports: Based on pairwise subsampling, the degree of clonotype sharing among donors was expected to be affected by sequencing depth. Sampling was limited to blood, and TCR repertoires in tissue likely differ from TCR repertoires in blood. Clonotypes shared by all four sorted-subset donors showed higher generation probabilities than non-shared clonotypes. Sharing across a few donors was observed for approximately 4.6% of naive CD4, over 3% of naive CD8, over 2% of memory CD4, and over 0.3% of memory CD8 clonotypes. Because the study included only a small number of donors, the genetic and exposure-history diversity represented was limited. Naive subsets generally had larger estimated clonotype richness than memory subsets did. Incomplete sequencing was indicated by rarefaction of sorted-subset datasets, despite the large sequencing depth.

The V and J genes are TRBV5-1 and TRBJ1-1; no D gene can be assigned with confidence. The clonotype originates from a man younger than 35 in good health. Some clones in this sample may be carry-over from other donors' samples. The sample was naive CD4+ T cells from PBMCs. The sample's cell subset or site, from its label and the paper: CD45RA+ positively selected. In nucleotide form, the sequence is TGCGCCAGCGGACCTGATAAGCTTAACACTGAAGCTTTCTTT. It encodes CASGPDKLNTEAFF.